Listed below are T cell receptor beta chains from one sample, sequenced in a study of blood T cells in healthy people across ages. Each CDR3 protein gets one entry after TCRdb re-called the 5' RACE reads with MiXCR. The data hold 650,000 to 1,000,000 distinct CDR3 sequences, with 36% observed a single time. The sequenced material came from blood. These receptors came from a man younger than 35 in good health. The CDR3 runs from the conserved cysteine through the conserved F or W. D genes are given only for firm matches. Clone size, where shown, is once, few, many, or a class for clones that have expanded.

CDR3,DNA,D,J,V,size
CASSPNNQPQHF,TGTGCCAGCAGCCCAAACAATCAGCCCCAGCATTTT,NA,TRBJ1-5,TRBV7-2,few
CASSQDEGTSGSEQYF,TGTGCCAGCAGCCAAGATGAGGGGACTAGCGGGAGCGAGCAGTACTTC,TRBD2,TRBJ2-7,TRBV4-2,NA
CAISHTTRVVGSYTF,TGTGCCATCAGCCATACGACGCGGGTAGTGGGTAGCTACACCTTC,NA,TRBJ1-2,TRBV10-3,few
CSAREGLAEGTDTQYF,TGCAGTGCTAGAGAAGGACTAGCGGAAGGCACAGATACGCAGTATTTT,TRBD2,TRBJ2-3,TRBV20-1,many
CASSLDGLNTEAFF,TGTGCCAGCAGCTTAGACGGCCTGAACACTGAAGCTTTCTTT,NA,TRBJ1-1,TRBV5-5,many
CASSPLGGTEPYGYTF,TGTGCCAGCAGCCCACTAGGGGGGACGGAACCCTATGGCTACACCTTC,NA,TRBJ1-2,TRBV9,few
CASSRGVYNEQFF,TGTGCCAGCAGCCGGGGGGTTTACAATGAGCAGTTCTTC,TRBD2,TRBJ2-1,TRBV7-2,NA
CASTGARTGELFF,TGTGCCAGCACCGGAGCGAGGACCGGGGAGCTGTTTTTT,NA,TRBJ2-2,TRBV6-1,few
CSARAGSTKAQYF,TGCAGTGCTAGAGCAGGCTCCACTAAGGCCCAGTACTTC,NA,TRBJ2-7,TRBV20-1,few
CSVVSFMNTEAFF,TGCAGCGTTGTCAGCTTTATGAACACTGAAGCTTTCTTT,NA,TRBJ1-1,TRBV29-1,few
CASSQGDNSYEQYF,TGCGCCAGCAGCCAAGGCGACAACTCCTACGAGCAGTACTTC,NA,TRBJ2-7,TRBV4-1,many
CASSEAPRNNEQFF,TGTGCCAGCAGTGAAGCGCCACGCAACAATGAGCAGTTCTTC,NA,TRBJ2-1,TRBV2,NA
CAISESASWGYTF,TGTGCCATCAGTGAGTCTGCCTCCTGGGGCTACACCTTC,NA,TRBJ1-2,TRBV10-3,NA
CASSLPSYNEQFF,TGTGCCAGCAGCTTACCCAGCTACAATGAGCAGTTCTTC,NA,TRBJ2-1,TRBV7-2,many
CASRPQGATAQYF,TGTGCCAGCAGACCGCAGGGGGCCACCGCGCAGTACTTC,TRBD1,TRBJ2-4,TRBV6-5,NA
CASSPGGLNTEAFF,TGCGCCAGCAGCCCGGGGGGCCTGAACACTGAAGCTTTCTTT,NA,TRBJ1-1,TRBV5-1,many
CGSSPWTGGNYGYTF,TGTGGCAGCAGCCCCTGGACAGGGGGAAACTATGGCTACACCTTC,TRBD1,TRBJ1-2,TRBV7-2,NA
CASSPRLQGKSEKLFF,TGTGCCAGCAGCCCGAGGCTACAGGGGAAAAGTGAAAAACTGTTTTTT,TRBD1,TRBJ1-4,TRBV5-4,NA
CASSRTSGISTDTQYF,TGTGCCAGCTCCCGGACTAGCGGGATAAGCACAGATACGCAGTATTTT,TRBD2,TRBJ2-3,TRBV18,few
CASSSTGWETQYF,TGTGCCAGCAGCTCGACAGGGTGGGAGACCCAGTACTTC,TRBD1,TRBJ2-5,TRBV9,NA
CAWATQGNQPQHF,TGTGCCTGGGCCACTCAGGGGAATCAGCCCCAGCATTTT,NA,TRBJ1-5,TRBV30,NA
CASSQDQTNTEAFF,TGTGCCAGCAGCCAAGACCAGACCAACACTGAAGCTTTCTTT,NA,TRBJ1-1,TRBV14,NA
CASRTSGEGETQYF,TGTGCCAGCAGGACCTCAGGGGAAGGAGAGACCCAGTACTTC,NA,TRBJ2-5,TRBV6-2/TRBV6-3,NA
CASRDQADTQYF,TGTGCCAGCAGGGACCAAGCAGATACGCAGTATTTT,NA,TRBJ2-3,TRBV6-6,NA
CASSDQRGDEQYF,TGTGCCAGCAGCGACCAACGGGGGGACGAGCAGTACTTC,TRBD2,TRBJ2-7,TRBV5-4,NA
CASRTGQGEGYTF,TGTGCCAGCAGAACGGGACAGGGGGAAGGCTACACCTTC,TRBD1,TRBJ1-2,TRBV7-9,NA
CASSQESGLYGYTF,TGCGCCAGCAGCCAAGAGTCAGGACTTTATGGCTACACCTTC,NA,TRBJ1-2,TRBV4-1,many
CSASASGDTDTQYF,TGCAGTGCGTCCGCTAGCGGGGATACAGATACGCAGTATTTT,TRBD2,TRBJ2-3,TRBV20-1,NA
CASHRGLADTDTQYF,TGTGCCAGCCACCGGGGACTAGCGGACACAGATACGCAGTATTTT,TRBD2,TRBJ2-3,TRBV6-5,NA
CASSLNSGGEKLFF,TGTGCCAGCAGCTTAAACTCGGGGGGCGAAAAACTGTTTTTT,NA,TRBJ1-4,TRBV7-2,NA
CASSSQRTANTEAFF,TGTGCCAGCAGCTCTCAAAGGACAGCCAACACTGAAGCTTTCTTT,NA,TRBJ1-1,TRBV7-9,NA
CASSVGLAGGLENEQFF,TGTGCCAGCAGCGTAGGACTAGCGGGGGGGCTGGAGAATGAGCAGTTCTTC,TRBD2,TRBJ2-1,TRBV9,few
CASSPAQGGEQFF,TGTGCCAGCAGTCCGGCGCAGGGGGGCGAGCAGTTCTTC,NA,TRBJ2-1,TRBV2,NA
CASSKDRALYEQYF,TGTGCCAGCAGTAAGGACAGGGCCCTCTACGAGCAGTACTTC,TRBD1,TRBJ2-7,TRBV7-2,many
CASSFKTSGRMPYNEQYF,TGTGCCAGCAGCTTCAAGACTAGCGGGAGAATGCCCTACAATGAGCAGTACTTC,TRBD2,TRBJ2-7,TRBV7-2,NA
CASTPLAGGRDEQYF,TGTGCCAGCACCCCACTAGCGGGGGGCCGCGATGAGCAGTACTTC,TRBD2,TRBJ2-5,TRBV12-3/TRBV12-4,few
CASSSATVGGDGYTF,TGCGCCAGCAGCTCCGCTACAGTAGGGGGAGATGGCTACACCTTC,NA,TRBJ1-2,TRBV5-1,few
CASSLELGGEISSTDTQYF,TGTGCCAGCAGTTTAGAGCTAGGCGGGGAGATTTCTAGCACAGATACGCAGTATTTT,NA,TRBJ2-3,TRBV28,many
CASSFWGRGSYNEQYF,TGTGCCAGCAGCTTTTGGGGGAGGGGATCCTACAATGAGCAGTACTTC,TRBD2,TRBJ2-7,TRBV7-2,NA
CASSLDRPVDGANVLTF,TGTGCCAGCAGCTTAGACAGGCCCGTGGACGGGGCCAACGTCCTGACTTTC,NA,TRBJ2-6,TRBV11-2,few
CSAKHRGSYEQYF,TGCAGTGCTAAGCACAGGGGGTCCTACGAGCAGTACTTC,TRBD1,TRBJ2-7,TRBV20-1,NA
CASTSPSGQSYGYTF,TGTGCCAGCACCTCCCCCTCAGGACAGTCCTATGGCTACACCTTC,NA,TRBJ1-2,TRBV6-6,few
CSARTDRGSWAQYF,TGCAGTGCTAGGACGGACAGGGGTTCATGGGCCCAGTACTTC,TRBD1,TRBJ2-5,TRBV20-1,many
CASSLVSGMVYEQYF,TGTGCCAGCAGCTTAGTGTCCGGGATGGTCTACGAGCAGTACTTC,NA,TRBJ2-7,TRBV7-6,few
CTSSGLAGPQETQYF,TGCACCAGCAGCGGACTAGCGGGGCCCCAAGAGACCCAGTACTTC,TRBD2,TRBJ2-5,TRBV5-1,few
CASIGGVVAYNEQFF,TGTGCCAGCATTGGTGGGGTAGTTGCCTACAATGAGCAGTTCTTC,NA,TRBJ2-1,TRBV6-1,few
CSADQKRADQETQYF,TGCAGTGCTGACCAGAAACGAGCGGACCAAGAGACCCAGTACTTC,NA,TRBJ2-5,TRBV20-1,NA
CASSGGDRDSYEQYF,TGTGCCAGCAGTGGCGGCGATCGCGACTCCTACGAGCAGTACTTC,NA,TRBJ2-7,TRBV12-3/TRBV12-4,many
CASSFTGGRRDTQYF,TGCGCCAGCAGTTTCACGGGGGGGCGTCGGGATACGCAGTATTTT,TRBD2,TRBJ2-3,TRBV5-1,NA
CASSLTQAYEQYF,TGTGCCAGCAGCTTAACACAGGCCTACGAGCAGTACTTC,NA,TRBJ2-7,TRBV7-2,NA
CASSLSHRTDTQYF,TGTGCCAGCAGCTTAAGTCATCGCACAGATACGCAGTATTTT,NA,TRBJ2-3,TRBV7-3,NA
CSARGAENSYNEQFF,TGCAGTGCTAGAGGGGCCGAGAACTCCTACAATGAGCAGTTCTTC,NA,TRBJ2-1,TRBV20-1,NA
CASSLDPGLAGEEQFF,TGTGCCAGCAGCCTCGACCCCGGACTAGCGGGGGAGGAGCAGTTCTTC,TRBD2,TRBJ2-1,TRBV7-2,few
CAISVAGGSNEQFF,TGTGCCATCAGTGTGGCCGGTGGGAGCAATGAGCAGTTCTTC,NA,TRBJ2-1,TRBV10-3,many
CAISDHAGGAGTEAFF,TGTGCCATCAGTGACCATGCTGGGGGGGCGGGCACTGAAGCTTTCTTT,NA,TRBJ1-1,TRBV10-3,NA
CASSQESAGHTQETQYF,TGCGCCAGCAGCCAAGAGAGCGCGGGTCACACCCAAGAGACCCAGTACTTC,NA,TRBJ2-5,TRBV4-1,NA
CASSRTRETQYF,TGTGCCAGCAGTCGGACTAGAGAGACCCAGTACTTC,TRBD2,TRBJ2-5,TRBV14,NA